This TCR beta chain emerged from a study of shared clonotypes between healthy human individuals. Study-wide results and limits: Expectations were that clonotype sharing among donors would be affected by sequencing depth.

Clones were sequenced by immunoSEQ multiplex PCR, and TCRdb holds only the in-frame ones, with some missing. Of 1.5 million to 2.5 million clones in the sample, roughly 95% are singletons; the top ten hold 1.2%. Naive CD8 cells lacked CD45RO and underwent positive selection for CCR7, leaving out terminally differentiated effector memory CD45RA+ cells. Recent vaccinations or acute infections were absent in the healthy HIV-negative adult donors. As for this clone: What it binds is unknown.

Germline CDR1 and CDR2: MGHRA and YSYEKL. The V end lost 1 base, the J end lost 5 bases, and 14 bases lay between the germline ends. There are 15 residues in the CDR3. Sequences were obtained from naive CD8+ T cells sorted from blood. This chain uses TRBV4-1 with TRBJ2-5; a weak D match, TRBD1 (5 bases). The sequence was collected from a man aged 18 to 29 in good health. CDR3 sequence (DNA): TGCGCCAGCAGCCAAGTGAAGGGGCCCTGGGAGACCCAGTACTTC. The encoded protein is CASSQVKGPWETQYF.